A single sample gave rise to the 8 T cell receptor beta chains below, sequenced in a study of blood T cell repertoires in COVID-19. Clones were read by immunoSEQ multiplex PCR, and TCRdb kept only the in-frame ones, dropping some. The table has nearly 90,000 clones, about two thirds seen once. The sample comprised peripheral blood. The receptor source for this set is a woman aged 80 or older with acute or convalescent COVID-19.

The gene calls are TRBV7-2 and TRBJ2-1; 11 bases line up with TRBD2. The CDR3 sequence is 16 residues long. CDR1 and CDR2 from the germline V gene are SGHTA and FQGNSA. Losses at the gene ends were 3 bases for V and 4 bases for J; bases not matched to a gene: 5. This CDR3 is CASSLQGLAGYNEQFF. For the CDR3, the DNA is TGTGCCAGCAGCTTGCAAGGACTAGCGGGTTACAATGAGCAGTTCTTC. The variable domain in full, with the rest retrieved from reference TRBV7-2 and TRBJ2-1, is GAGVSQSPSNKVTEKGKDVELRCDPISGHTALYWYRQSLGQGLEFLIYFQGNSAPDKSGLPSDRFSAERTGGSVSTLTIQRTQQEDSAVYLCASSLQGLAGYNEQFFGPGTRLTVL.

V usage is TRBV5-1 and J usage is TRBJ2-7, with D maybe TRBD2 (5 bases). Trimming removed 2 bases from V and 2 bases from J, with 11 bases in between. Germline V gene sequence: CDR1 SGHRS, CDR2 YFSETQ. This CDR3 is 14 amino acids long. CDR3 loop: CASSFGVITYEQYF. CDR3 in DNA: TGCGCCAGCAGCTTCGGGGTAATCACCTACGAGCAGTACTTC.

V usage is TRBV29-1 and J usage is TRBJ2-2, with 8 nucleotides matching TRBD1. J lost 4 bases, V lost 4 bases, and 5 bases had no gene match. This CDR3 spans 14 amino acids. Germline CDR1 reads SQVTM; CDR2 reads ANQGSEA. The CDR3 protein is CSVVGQGGTGELFF. The CDR3, as DNA: TGCAGCGTTGTCGGACAGGGTGGCACCGGGGAGCTGTTTTTT.

The rearrangement uses TRBV30 and TRBJ1-5, with 11 bases lining up with TRBD1. V lost 5 bases, J lost 1 base, and 10 bases stayed unmatched. From germline, CDR1 is GTSNPN and CDR2 SVGIG (reference sequence). The CDR3 has 17 residues. The CDR3 here is CAWGTGGGPGSNQPQHF. For the CDR3, the DNA is TGTGCCTGGGGGACAGGGGGTGGTCCCGGCAGCAATCAGCCCCAGCATTTT.

The V and J genes are TRBV5-6 and TRBJ1-2, with a tentative D call TRBD1 (6 bases). The V end lost 5 bases, the J end lost 4 bases, and 12 bases lay between the germline ends. Germline V gives CDR1 SGHDT, CDR2 YYEEEE. The CDR3 has 13 residues. The CDR3 loop reads CASRYDRIYGYTF. CDR3 nucleotides: TGTGCCAGCAGATACGACAGGATCTATGGCTACACCTTC.

This sequence joins TRBV6-2 or TRBV6-3 and TRBJ2-3; the match to TRBD1 covers 8 bases. Unmatched junction bases numbered 7, after V lost 2 bases and J lost 0 bases. From germline, CDR1 is MNHEY and CDR2 SVGEGT. This CDR3 is built from 17 residues. The CDR3 DNA sequence: TGTGCCAGCAGTTACGGCAGGGGGCATACCAGCACAGATACGCAGTATTTT. Translating gives CASSYGRGHTSTDTQYF.

The rearrangement links TRBV5-4 to TRBJ1-2, with D perhaps TRBD1 (6 bases). Deletions cut 3 bases from V and 4 bases from J, with 16 bases between. Germline-derived CDR1 and CDR2 are SGHNT and YYREEE (reference sequence). CDR3 length equals 15 residues. The CDR3, as DNA: TGTGCCAGCAGCTCCCGTCGGGACAATGCCTATGGCTACACCTTC. Amino acids: CASSSRRDNAYGYTF. The full variable domain, rest sourced from reference TRBV5-4 and TRBJ1-2, is ETGVTQSPTHLIKTRGQQVTLRCSSQSGHNTVSWYQQALGQGPQFIFQYYREEENGRGNFPPRFSGLQFPNYSSELNVNALELDDSALYLCASSSRRDNAYGYTFGSGTRLTVV.

This chain links TRBV18 with TRBJ2-3; D is perhaps TRBD1 (6 bases). The V gene's germline CDR1 is KGHSH and CDR2 LQKENI. The V end lost 5 bases, the J end lost 0 bases, and 12 bases lay between the germline ends. The CDR3 loop spans 15 amino acids. The CDR3: CASSRQATSTDTQYF. The DNA for the CDR3 is TGTGCCAGCTCAAGACAGGCAACTAGCACAGATACGCAGTATTTT.